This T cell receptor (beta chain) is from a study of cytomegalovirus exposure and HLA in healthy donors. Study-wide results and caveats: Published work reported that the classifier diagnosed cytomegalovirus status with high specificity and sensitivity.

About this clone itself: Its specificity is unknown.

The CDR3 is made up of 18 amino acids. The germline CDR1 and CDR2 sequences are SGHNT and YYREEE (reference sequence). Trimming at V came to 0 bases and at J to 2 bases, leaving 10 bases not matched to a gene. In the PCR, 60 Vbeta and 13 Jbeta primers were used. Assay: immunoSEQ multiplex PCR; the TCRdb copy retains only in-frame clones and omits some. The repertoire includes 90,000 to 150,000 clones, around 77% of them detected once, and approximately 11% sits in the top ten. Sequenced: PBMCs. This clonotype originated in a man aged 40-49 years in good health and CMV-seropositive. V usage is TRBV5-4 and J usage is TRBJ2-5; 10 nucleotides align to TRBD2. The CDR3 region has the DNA TGTGCCAGCAGCTTGGTACGACTAGCGGGCTTAATTCAAGAGACCCAGTACTTC. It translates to CASSLVRLAGLIQETQYF.